These T cell receptor beta chains were read from a single sample in a study of T-cell reconstitution after alpha-beta-depleted transplantation in children. TCRdb reanalysed the PCR reads using MiXCR and keeps one entry per CDR3 protein. The sample yields fewer than 400,000 distinct CDR3 sequences, 23% seen once. Specimen: PBMCs, mostly from graft donor cells, collected 180 days after TCRalphabeta/CD19-depleted stem cell transplant. These receptors all stem from a male patient between 5 and 17 years old who had a stem cell transplant for acute lymphoblastic leukemia, so the T cells may come from the graft donor. CDR3s include the opening cysteine and the closing phenylalanine or tryptophan. The D gene is left open where the match is weak. Clone sizes are given selectively: once, few, many, or a class where the clone is expanded.

CDR3 DNA	CDR3 protein	clone size	V gene	D gene	J gene
TGTGCCATCAGAAATGGGTGGACTGAAGCTTTCTTT	CAIRNGWTEAFF	few	TRBV10-3	-	TRBJ1-1
TGCAGTGCTAGAGATTGGGACAGGCTTGGCTATGGCTACACCTTC	CSARDWDRLGYGYTF	-	TRBV20-1	TRBD1	TRBJ1-2
TGCGCCAGCGGACCCGGACAGGCCCAAGAGACCCAGTACTTC	CASGPGQAQETQYF	-	TRBV5-1	TRBD1	TRBJ2-5
TGCGCCAGCAGCTCCGCTAGCGGGAGTCCCTACAATGAGCAGTTCTTC	CASSSASGSPYNEQFF	few	TRBV5-1	TRBD2	TRBJ2-1
TGTGCCAGCAGCTTAGGGGTGAACTACGAGCAGTACTTC	CASSLGVNYEQYF	few	TRBV5-6	-	TRBJ2-7
TGTGCAAGTCGCCCCGGGACTAGCGGGAGGTCGAGCTCCTACAATGAGCAGTTCTTC	CASRPGTSGRSSSYNEQFF	-	TRBV12-2	-	TRBJ2-1
TGTGCCAGCAGCTTGACAGCGGACAATGCCTACGAGCAGTACTTC	CASSLTADNAYEQYF	few	TRBV7-7	-	TRBJ2-7
TGCGCCAGCAGCTTTCAACCTAGCACAGATACGCAGTATTTT	CASSFQPSTDTQYF	few	TRBV5-1	-	TRBJ2-3
TGTGCCAGCTCACCTCTTACCCAGGGGGCGATCCTAGCCAAAAACATTCAGTACTTC	CASSPLTQGAILAKNIQYF	-	TRBV18	TRBD1	TRBJ2-4
TGTGCCATCAGTAGGGGAGTGGAGAATGAGCAGTTCTTC	CAISRGVENEQFF	few	TRBV10-3	-	TRBJ2-1
TGTGCCAGCAGTTTAGGAGATAGCGGGAGACTCTACGAGCAGTACTTC	CASSLGDSGRLYEQYF	many	TRBV12-3/TRBV12-4	TRBD2	TRBJ2-7
TGTGCCAGCAGCTTCCTCGGGACAGGTTCAGGTGGCTACACCTTC	CASSFLGTGSGGYTF	few	TRBV12-3/TRBV12-4	TRBD1	TRBJ1-2
TGTGCCAGCAGCTTAAGGGGGCAGGGGGCGCAATCAGATACGCAGTATTTT	CASSLRGQGAQSDTQYF	few	TRBV7-3	TRBD1	TRBJ2-3
TGCGCCAGCAGCTCCAACAGGGCGAACCCCTACGAGCAGTACTTC	CASSSNRANPYEQYF	few	TRBV5-1	-	TRBJ2-7
TGCAGCGTAGCCGACACCCTCACTGAAGCTTTCTTT	CSVADTLTEAFF	-	TRBV29-1	-	TRBJ1-1
TGTGCCAGCAGCTTCTACACCTTC	CASSFYTF	few	TRBV11-2	-	TRBJ1-2
TGTGCCAGCAGCTTAGGGGCCCCGATCTCCTACAATAAGCAGTTCTTC	CASSLGAPISYNKQFF	-	TRBV7-6	-	TRBJ2-1
TGTGCCAGCAGCTTGGCCCGCATGAAGGGGGAAAAACTGTTTTTT	CASSLARMKGEKLFF	once	TRBV5-8	-	TRBJ1-4
TGTGCCAGCTCACCGGGGACAGGTAGAACTGGGGCCAACGTCCTGACTTTC	CASSPGTGRTGANVLTF	-	TRBV18	TRBD1	TRBJ2-6
TGTGCCATCAGTGAGGCGTTAGTGGGTCAGCCCCAGCATTTT	CAISEALVGQPQHF	few	TRBV10-3	-	TRBJ1-5
TGTGCCAGCAGTCCCTCGAGGGGCACTGAAGCTTTCTTT	CASSPSRGTEAFF	many	TRBV6-5	-	TRBJ1-1
TGCAGTGCTAGAGATCAGGGAGGCTCCTACAATGAGCAGTTCTTC	CSARDQGGSYNEQFF	-	TRBV20-1	-	TRBJ2-1
TGTGCCAGCAGCTTCGGGCCCAGCGGGATTGGCTACGAGCAGTACTTC	CASSFGPSGIGYEQYF	few	TRBV7-2	TRBD2	TRBJ2-7
TGTGCCACCAGCAGACCCCGTCGGGTTATTAGCACAGATACGCAGTATTTT	CATSRPRRVISTDTQYF	few	TRBV15	-	TRBJ2-3
TGTGCCAGCAGTGAAATGCAAGTGCGGGCCAACAATGAGCAGTTCTTC	CASSEMQVRANNEQFF	-	TRBV6-1	-	TRBJ2-1
TGTGCCAGCAGCTTAGGCCGGATGGAGACCCAGTACTTC	CASSLGRMETQYF	-	TRBV7-2	-	TRBJ2-5
TGCGCCAGCACCGCCCGGGGCCAGAACTATGGCTACACCTTC	CASTARGQNYGYTF	few	TRBV5-1	-	TRBJ1-2
TGTGCCAGCAGCCAAGTTGGAGCGGGAGTGGACTACGAGCAGTACTTC	CASSQVGAGVDYEQYF	few	TRBV3-1	TRBD2	TRBJ2-7
TGTGCCAGCAGTTCAAGCCCCCAAAATCGGTTCTTC	CASSSSPQNRFF	-	TRBV6-6	-	TRBJ2-1
TGTGCCAGCTCACCACCGCAGAGGACTAGTTGGACAGATACGCAGTATTTT	CASSPPQRTSWTDTQYF	-	TRBV18	TRBD2	TRBJ2-3
TGTGCCAGGATTGTCCGGGACAGGGAGGTAAACACCATATATTTT	CARIVRDREVNTIYF	-	TRBV2	TRBD1	TRBJ1-3
TGTGCCAGCAGCCGGACAGGGGATGGACAGCCCCAGCATTTT	CASSRTGDGQPQHF	many	TRBV7-2	TRBD1	TRBJ1-5
TGTGCCAGCAGCTTGTCCGGACCCTATGGCTACACCTTC	CASSLSGPYGYTF	-	TRBV11-2	-	TRBJ1-2
TGTGCCAGCAGCCTTTGGACGGGAAACTACGAGCAGTACTTC	CASSLWTGNYEQYF	-	TRBV7-8	-	TRBJ2-7
TGTGCCAGCAGCTTATCGGGCCTAGCGGGAGACAATGAGCAGTTCTTC	CASSLSGLAGDNEQFF	many	TRBV7-3	TRBD2	TRBJ2-1
TGCGCCAGCAGCCCTTTAGCGGGCAAAAACATTCAGTACTTC	CASSPLAGKNIQYF	many	TRBV5-1	TRBD2	TRBJ2-4
TGTGCCAGCAGTTTGGAACTTAATATAGCGGGAGGCCCCAATGAGCAGTTCTTC	CASSLELNIAGGPNEQFF	-	TRBV27	TRBD2	TRBJ2-1
TGTGCCAGCAGCTTCGCCCTGAGTCTGTATTTT	CASSFALSLYF	-	TRBV5-6	-	TRBJ2-3
TGTGCCAGCAGCTTTAGGGGGATAAGAAGGTTAACAGATACGCAGTATTTT	CASSFRGIRRLTDTQYF	few	TRBV11-2	-	TRBJ2-3
TGTGCCAGCAGCCAAGATAGGTTAAGCTCTGGGGCCAACGTCCTGACTTTC	CASSQDRLSSGANVLTF	-	TRBV3-1	-	TRBJ2-6
TGTGCCAGCAGCTTATGGTCCCTCGCGGGAGACACCGGCAATGAGCAGTTCTTC	CASSLWSLAGDTGNEQFF	few	TRBV7-3	TRBD2	TRBJ2-1
TGCGCCAGCAGCCCAGAGCGGGTAGTAGCCAAAAACATTCAGTACTTC	CASSPERVVAKNIQYF	many	TRBV5-1	-	TRBJ2-4
TGCGCCAGCAGCTTGATCACAGGGTTCTCTAGCACAGATACGCAGTATTTT	CASSLITGFSSTDTQYF	once	TRBV5-1	-	TRBJ2-3
TGTGCCAGCAGCTTTCACGGGACAGGTGGGACCGGGGAGCTGTTTTTT	CASSFHGTGGTGELFF	many	TRBV5-6	TRBD1	TRBJ2-2
TGTGCCGCTGGGAGGAGGGCACGAGAGACCCAGTACTTC	CAAGRRARETQYF	few	TRBV14	-	TRBJ2-5